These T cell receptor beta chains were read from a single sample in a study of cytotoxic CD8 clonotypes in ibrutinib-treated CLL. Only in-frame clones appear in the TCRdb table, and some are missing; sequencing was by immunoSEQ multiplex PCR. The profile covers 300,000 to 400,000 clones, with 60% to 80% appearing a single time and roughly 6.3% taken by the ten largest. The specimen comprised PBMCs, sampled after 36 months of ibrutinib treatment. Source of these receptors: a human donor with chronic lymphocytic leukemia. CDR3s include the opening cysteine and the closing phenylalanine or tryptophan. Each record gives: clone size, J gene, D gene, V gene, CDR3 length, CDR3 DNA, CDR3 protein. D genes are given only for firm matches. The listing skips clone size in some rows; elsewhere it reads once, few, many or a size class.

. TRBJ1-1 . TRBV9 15 TGTGCCAGCAGCGTAGGACCATCGGGGGGCACTGAAGCTTTCTTT CASSVGPSGGTEAFF
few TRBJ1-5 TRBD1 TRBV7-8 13 TGTGCCAGCAGCTCGGACAGGGGGCGACTGGAGCATTTT CASSSDRGRLEHF
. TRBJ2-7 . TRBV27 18 TGTGCCAGCAGTTTAGGATGGCGGGGTGCAATGGCCCTCTACGAGCAGTACTTC CASSLGWRGAMALYEQYF
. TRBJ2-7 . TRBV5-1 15 TGCGCCAGCAGCTTGATTGAGGGCAGAACCTACGAGCAGTACTTC CASSLIEGRTYEQYF
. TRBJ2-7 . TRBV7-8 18 TGTGCCAGCAGCTTAAAGGGGCAGTACCCACTAGGATCCTACGAGCAGTACTTC CASSLKGQYPLGSYEQYF
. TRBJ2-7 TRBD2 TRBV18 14 TGTGCCAGCTCAAGAGGACTAGCGGACTACGAGCAGTACTTC CASSRGLADYEQYF
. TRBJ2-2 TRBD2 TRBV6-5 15 TGTGCCAGCAGCCTTCTAGCGGGGGTCACCGGGGAGCTGTTTTTT CASSLLAGVTGELFF
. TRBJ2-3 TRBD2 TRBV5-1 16 TGCGCCAGCAGCCCCGGACTAGCGGGGTTCACAGATACGCAGTATTTT CASSPGLAGFTDTQYF
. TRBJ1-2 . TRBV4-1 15 TGCGCCAGCAGCCAAGATATAGGACAGCAAAATGGCTACACCTTC CASSQDIGQQNGYTF
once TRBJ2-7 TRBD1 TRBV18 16 TGTGCCAGCTCACACCGCGACAGGGGAGGCTCCTACGAGCAGTACTTC CASSHRDRGGSYEQYF
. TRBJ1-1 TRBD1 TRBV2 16 TGTGCCAGCAGTGGGGGACAGGGTAAGCGGTACACTGAAGCTTTCTTT CASSGGQGKRYTEAFF
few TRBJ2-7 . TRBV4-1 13 TGCGCCAGCAGCCGCGAGGGAATGAAGGAGCAGTACTTC CASSREGMKEQYF
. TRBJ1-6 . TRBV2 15 TGTGCCAGCAGTGAGGTAACAGGAGCCTATTCACCCCTCCACTTT CASSEVTGAYSPLHF
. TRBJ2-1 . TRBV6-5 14 TGTGCCAGCAGTTACGGGTCATTCGACAATGAGCAGTTCTTC CASSYGSFDNEQFF
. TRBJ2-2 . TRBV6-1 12 TGTGCCACCAGACGGTATGGCGGGGAGCTGTTTTTT CATRRYGGELFF
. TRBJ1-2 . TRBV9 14 TGTGCCAGCAGCGTGGACATGGGAAACTATGGCTACACCTTC CASSVDMGNYGYTF
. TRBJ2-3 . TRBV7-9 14 TGTGCCAGCAGCTTGAGAGATACCACAGATACGCAGTATTTT CASSLRDTTDTQYF
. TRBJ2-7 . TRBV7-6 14 TGTGCCAGCAGCCCCTACGGAGGTTACTACGAGCAGTACTTC CASSPYGGYYEQYF
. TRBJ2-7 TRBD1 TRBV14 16 TGTGCCAGCAGCCCTACCCGGGACAGGGATCCCTACGAGCAGTACTTC CASSPTRDRDPYEQYF
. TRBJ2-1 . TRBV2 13 TGTGCCAACATACAGAGCTCCTACAATGAGCAGTTCTTC CANIQSSYNEQFF
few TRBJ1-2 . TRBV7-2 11 TGTGCCACCTCAGGTGGTTGGGGCTACACCTTC CATSGGWGYTF
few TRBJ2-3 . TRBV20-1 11 TGCAGTGCTATAAGGGGGGATACGCAGTATTTT CSAIRGDTQYF
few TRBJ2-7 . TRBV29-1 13 TGCAGCGTTGACCAGGGTAACGGGTACGAGCAGTACTTC CSVDQGNGYEQYF
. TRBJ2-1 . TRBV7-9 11 TGTGCCAGGGGCAACGGGCATGAGCAGTTCTTC CARGNGHEQFF
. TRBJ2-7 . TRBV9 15 TGTGCCAGCAGCGTAGCGGTGGGTATAACCTACGAGCAGTACTTC CASSVAVGITYEQYF
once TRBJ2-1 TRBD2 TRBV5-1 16 TGCGCCAGCAGCCACCAACTAGCGGGGGTTTACAATGAGCAGTTCTTC CASSHQLAGVYNEQFF